These 15 T cell receptor beta chains share one sample of origin, sequenced in a study of blood T cell repertoires in COVID-19. Only in-frame clones appear in the TCRdb table, and some are missing; sequencing was by immunoSEQ multiplex PCR. The sample lists about 140,000 clones, roughly 80% occurring once. The sequencing sample was made of PBMCs or T cells enriched from blood (not recorded which). All receptors derive from a woman aged 18-29 years who had been exposed to COVID-19.

The chain uses TRBV9 and TRBJ2-6; maybe TRBD1 (5 bases). Germline V lookup: CDR1 SGDLS, CDR2 YYNGEE. The CDR3 totals 15 residues. The V end was cut by 4 bases, the J end by 1 base, with 9 bases between. The CDR3 spells CASSQGGSGANVLTF. The CDR3 nucleotides are TGTGCCAGCAGCCAGGGCGGATCTGGGGCCAACGTCCTGACTTTC.

Ten or more counts support this clone. The chain carries TRBV18 and TRBJ1-3; tentative D call: TRBD1 (5 bases). Germline V CDR1 and CDR2: KGHSH, LQKENI. V was shortened by 3 bases and J by 0 bases, with 12 bases between the two germline ends. This CDR3 is built from 16 residues. The CDR3 DNA reads TGTGCCAGCTCACCCCAGGACACGATCTCTGGAAACACCATATATTTT. Translation gives CASSPQDTISGNTIYF.

This chain links TRBV18 with TRBJ2-5, with D maybe TRBD1 (6 bases). Germline V gives CDR1 KGHSH, CDR2 LQKENI. There are 13 residues in the CDR3. Trimming shortened V by 4 bases and J by 5 bases, and 11 bases separated the two germline ends. In DNA form, the CDR3 reads TGTGCCAGCTCACAGGCCCAGGGGGAGACCCAGTACTTC. It encodes CASSQAQGETQYF.

The chain joins TRBV19 to TRBJ1-2; D remains ambiguous. V was trimmed by 5 bases and J by 4 bases, leaving 8 bases between them. There are 12 residues in the CDR3. Germline CDR1 LNHDA, CDR2 SQIVND (reference sequence). In DNA form, the CDR3 reads TGTGCCAGTAGTTCACACCTCTATGGCTACACCTTC. It yields the protein CASSSHLYGYTF.

This chain joins TRBV27 and TRBJ2-1; D possibly corresponds to TRBD1 (6 bases). CDR1 MNHEY and CDR2 SMNVEV come from the germline V gene (reference sequence). Trimming removed 5 bases from V and 0 bases from J, with 11 bases in between. The CDR3 has 15 amino acids. The CDR3: CASSIQGSSYNEQFF. DNA for the CDR3: TGTGCCAGCAGTATCCAGGGGAGCTCCTACAATGAGCAGTTCTTC.

This chain connects TRBV6-5 to TRBJ1-2; 10 bases match TRBD1. The CDR3 length is 14 residues. Per germline, CDR1 MNHEY and CDR2 SVGAGI. J gave up 8 bases and V 6 bases, and 9 bases lay outside the gene matches. The CDR3 loop reads CASRAGTGERGYTF. The CDR3 DNA follows: TGTGCCAGCAGAGCCGGGACAGGGGAACGCGGCTACACCTTC.

The chain uses TRBV4-2 and TRBJ1-3; D is possibly TRBD1 (6 bases). The V gene lost 0 bases and the J gene lost 0 bases, with 9 bases spanning the gap. Germline V lookup: CDR1 LGHNA, CDR2 YNFKEQ. The CDR3 contains 16 residues. The CDR3 bases are TGTGCCAGCAGCCAAGAGGGACACATCTCTGGAAACACCATATATTTT. Encoded protein: CASSQEGHISGNTIYF.

This rearrangement joins TRBV7-2 to TRBJ1-2; TRBD1 matches 9 bases. The CDR3 loop spans 13 amino acids. CDR1 SGHTA and CDR2 FQGNSA come from the germline V gene. The V segment lost 4 bases and the J segment 8 bases; nucleotides outside the gene matches: 5. CDR3 sequence reads: CASSYTGGAGYTF. The DNA for the CDR3 is TGTGCCAGCAGCTACACAGGGGGCGCGGGCTACACCTTC.

A single count supports this clone. The chain combines TRBV5-1 with TRBJ2-7, with a possible D match to TRBD1 (5 bases). CDR3 length: 13 amino acids. The germline V gene has CDR1 SGHRS and CDR2 YFSETQ. V was pared by 4 bases and J by 1 base, with 9 bases between. CDR3: CASSPTGSYEQYF. In DNA form, the CDR3 reads TGCGCCAGCAGCCCTACAGGATCCTACGAGCAGTACTTC. Filled out from reference TRBV5-1 and TRBJ2-7, the complete variable domain reads KAGVTQTPRYLIKTRGQQVTLSCSPISGHRSVSWYQQTPGQGLQFLFEYFSETQRNKGNFPGRFSGRQFSNSRSEMNVSTLELGDSALYLCASSPTGSYEQYFGPGTRLTVT.

The chain has TRBV9 and TRBJ2-2; 8 nucleotides line up with TRBD2. CDR1 and CDR2 from the germline V gene are SGDLS and YYNGEE. This CDR3 comprises 16 residues. V shed 3 bases, J shed 1 base, and the junction held 5 bases outside the gene matches. CDR3 DNA sequence: TGTGCCAGCAGCGCAACGACTAGCGTGAACACCGGGGAGCTGTTTTTT. This codes for CASSATTSVNTGELFF. Full variable domain (missing parts from reference TRBV9 and TRBJ2-2): DSGVTQTPKHLITATGQRVTLRCSPRSGDLSVYWYQQSLDQGLQFLIQYYNGEERAKGNILERFSAQQFPDLHSELNLSSLELGDSALYFCASSATTSVNTGELFFGEGSRLTVL.

The CDR3 reads CASSLLAGAQYEQYF. CDR3 in DNA: TGCGCCAGCAGCTTGTTGGCGGGAGCGCAATACGAGCAGTACTTC. The V call is TRBV5-1, the J call TRBJ2-7; 7 nucleotides agree with TRBD2. Germline CDR1 reads SGHRS; CDR2 reads YFSETQ. J lost 4 bases, V lost 1 base, and 8 bases had no gene match. The CDR3 runs 15 residues. Full variable domain (rest looked up from reference TRBV5-1 and TRBJ2-7): KAGVTQTPRYLIKTRGQQVTLSCSPISGHRSVSWYQQTPGQGLQFLFEYFSETQRNKGNFPGRFSGRQFSNSRSEMNVSTLELGDSALYLCASSLLAGAQYEQYFGPGTRLTVT.

CDR3 nucleotide sequence: TGTGCCAGCAGCTTAAATGGCGCGGTAGAGCAGTACTTC. Protein sequence: CASSLNGAVEQYF. The chain is built from TRBV7-3 and TRBJ2-7; no clear D gene. The germline gives CDR1 SGHTA, CDR2 FQGTGA. V lost 1 base, J lost 7 bases, and 11 bases lay in between. This CDR3 region has 13 residues.

This clone was found a few times. The chain combines TRBV19 with TRBJ1-2; 7 nucleotides line up with TRBD1. Losses at the gene ends were 4 bases for V and 4 bases for J; bases not matched to a gene: 3. The germline gives CDR1 LNHDA, CDR2 SQIVND (reference sequence). CDR3 length: 13 amino acids. CDR3 nucleotide sequence: TGTGCCAGTAGTAAGGGGGCGGCCTATGGCTACACCTTC. It specifies CASSKGAAYGYTF.

The rearrangement links TRBV5-1 to TRBJ2-7; 7 nucleotides agree with TRBD2. Trimming cost V 0 bases and J 3 bases; bases outside gene matches: 12. Germline V CDR1 and CDR2: SGHRS, YFSETQ. This CDR3 has 17 amino acids. The CDR3 DNA reads as TGCGCCAGCAGCTTGGACGGCGGGAGACCTCTTTTCTACGAGCAGTACTTC. Amino acids: CASSLDGGRPLFYEQYF. Full variable domain (outside the CDR3, taken from reference TRBV5-1 and TRBJ2-7): KAGVTQTPRYLIKTRGQQVTLSCSPISGHRSVSWYQQTPGQGLQFLFEYFSETQRNKGNFPGRFSGRQFSNSRSEMNVSTLELGDSALYLCASSLDGGRPLFYEQYFGPGTRLTVT.

This clone was picked up many times. The chain carries TRBV5-6 and TRBJ2-7; D gene ambiguous. Germline V gene data show CDR1 as SGHDT and CDR2 as YYEEEE. Trimming took off 4 bases at V and 4 bases at J, with 6 bases between the two ends. This CDR3 has 11 amino acids. The CDR3 region is CASSLRYEQYF. The DNA of the CDR3 is TGTGCCAGCAGCCTGAGGTACGAGCAGTACTTC.